This entry lists 12 T cell receptor beta chains sequenced from one sample in a study of blood T cell repertoires in COVID-19. The protocol was immunoSEQ multiplex PCR, while the TCRdb copy is restricted to in-frame clones and leaves out a portion. This table holds about 220,000 clones, about 80% found once. The sample taken for sequencing was peripheral blood. These receptor sequences come from a woman aged 60-75 years with acute or convalescent COVID-19.

The chain couples TRBV6-6 to TRBJ1-1; TRBD1 matches 7 bases. The CDR3 loop spans 13 amino acids. Germline V lookup: CDR1 MNHNY, CDR2 SVGAGI (reference sequence). With V trimmed by 8 bases and J by 10 bases, 13 bases remained unmatched. The CDR3 spells CASFPGGPHGAFF. CDR3 nucleotide sequence: TGTGCCAGCTTCCCAGGGGGGCCCCACGGAGCTTTCTTT.

The chain has TRBV4-2 and TRBJ2-3; D uncertain. V lost 0 bases and J 2 bases, leaving 12 bases between the germline ends. This CDR3 contains 16 residues. Germline V gene sequence: CDR1 LGHNA, CDR2 YNFKEQ. The CDR3 DNA reads TGTGCCAGCAGCCAAGACTACAGAAGCTACACAGATACGCAGTATTTT. It is translated as CASSQDYRSYTDTQYF.

As DNA, the CDR3 is TGTGCCAGCAGCTCCCGGACTAGCGGGGGGACTAAGTACTACGAGCAGTACTTC. The encoded protein is CASSSRTSGGTKYYEQYF. This chain joins TRBV4-2 and TRBJ2-7; 14 positions agree with TRBD2. The germline V gene encodes CDR1 LGHNA and CDR2 YNFKEQ. The CDR3 length is 18 residues. The ends lost 5 bases at V and 3 bases at J; junction bases unmatched: 12.

J is TRBJ1-1 and V is TRBV11-2, with 8 bases that match TRBD1. CDR3 size: 13 residues. V dropped 4 bases and J dropped 5; count of bases not matched to a gene: 3. Germline V gives CDR1 SGHAT, CDR2 FQNNGV. CDR3: CASSSGGWTEAFF. CDR3 coding DNA: TGTGCCAGCAGCTCAGGGGGCTGGACTGAAGCTTTCTTT. Using reference TRBV11-2 and TRBJ1-1 for the parts outside the CDR3, the full variable domain is EAGVAQSPRYKIIEKRQSVAFWCNPISGHATLYWYQQILGQGPKLLIQFQNNGVVDDSQLPKDRFSAERLKGVDSTLKIQPAKLEDSAVYLCASSSGGWTEAFFGQGTRLTVV.

The gene calls are TRBV21-1 and TRBJ2-1; the table's D gene call, TRBD2, was not cross checked with the DNA. TRBV21-1 is assigned pseudogene status. The length of the CDR3 is 18 residues. The CDR3, as DNA: TGTGCCAGCAGGACAATGAAGGAGGTAGCGGGGTCGCACAATGAGCAGTTCTTC. It translates to CASRTMKEVAGSHNEQFF.

The chain uses TRBV20-1 and TRBJ2-7; no reliable D call. V lost 2 bases and J 1 base, leaving 3 bases between the germline ends. The CDR3 has 11 amino acids. Per germline, CDR1 DFQATT and CDR2 SNEGSKA (reference sequence). DNA of the CDR3: TGCAGTGCTAGACAGTCCTACGAGCAGTACTTC. Its protein is CSARQSYEQYF.

The chain has TRBV7-5 and TRBJ2-5; the D call TRBD1 from the table was never checked on the DNA. TRBV7-5 is annotated as a pseudogene. The CDR3 is 18 residues long. Here the CDR3 reads CVRSLFVNKGSTKETQYF. The CDR3, as DNA: TGTGTCAGAAGCTTATTTGTTAACAAGGGGTCCACAAAAGAGACCCAGTACTTC.

The chain employs TRBV6-2 or TRBV6-3 and TRBJ2-3; 10 bases are shared with TRBD2. The germline V gene has CDR1 MNHEY and CDR2 SVGEGT. The V gene end was trimmed by 2 bases and the J gene end by 3 bases; junction bases not matched to a gene: 5. There are 16 residues in the CDR3. The CDR3 DNA is TGTGCCAGCAGTTACCCAGGACTAGCGGAAACAGATACGCAGTATTTT. This encodes CASSYPGLAETDTQYF.

This clone was counted between two and nine times. The chain employs TRBV7-2 and TRBJ2-5; D call uncertain. Trimming cost V 5 bases and J 4 bases, with 11 bases left between them. The CDR3 is made up of 13 amino acids. Germline V gene lookup returns CDR1 SGHTA and CDR2 FQGNSA. The chain's CDR3 is CASSRQGTETQYF. CDR3 coding DNA: TGTGCCAGCAGCCGACAAGGTACAGAGACCCAGTACTTC.

A remark on this clone: This sample includes further DNA sequences coding for the same CDR3. The V call is TRBV19, the J call TRBJ1-2; perhaps TRBD1 as D (5 bases). Trimming pared 2 bases from V and 8 bases from J, leaving 9 bases between. The CDR3 sequence is 12 residues long. Germline CDR1 and CDR2: LNHDA and SQIVND (reference sequence). CDR3 sequence reads: CASSIRGEGYTF. CDR3 DNA sequence: TGTGCCAGTAGTATACGGGGGGAAGGCTACACCTTC.

This clone was detected many times. The chain combines TRBV11-1 with TRBJ2-1; tentatively, D is TRBD2 (7 bases). V was clipped by 7 bases and J by 9 bases, with 19 bases between them. The CDR3 has 14 amino acids. Per the germline V gene, CDR1 is SGHAT and CDR2 is FQDESV (reference sequence). The CDR3 nucleotides are TGTGCCAGCAAGGCGGGGGCGAAATTGCTTGAGCAGTTCTTC. Translation: CASKAGAKLLEQFF.

The genes are TRBV4-2 and TRBJ1-2; D is unclear. There are 14 residues in the CDR3. Germline CDR1 and CDR2: LGHNA and YNFKEQ. The germline V and J ends were trimmed by 0 bases and 0 bases, with 5 bases remaining between them. In DNA form, the CDR3 reads TGTGCCAGCAGCCAAGAACTCACTAACTATGGCTACACCTTC. Amino acid sequence: CASSQELTNYGYTF.